Below, 3 T cell receptor beta chains from the same sample are listed, as sequenced in a study of T cells in Graves' hyperthyroidism and ophthalmopathy. Template material for amplifying TCR beta CDR3 regions consisted of RNA transcripts. The primer set for the first-round RT-PCR of the TCR CDR3 was HTBI. TCRdb re-derived calls from the multiplex PCR reads in MiXCR, one entry per CDR3 protein. The table records about 400,000 distinct CDR3 sequences, around 25% of them present only once. Source material: blood. The receptors derive from a man between 45 and 60 years old with Graves' hyperthyroidism.

CDR3 nucleotide sequence: TGTGCCAGCAGCCCACGTCCCGGGACAGGGGGCGACGAGCAGTACTTC. Protein: CASSPRPGTGGDEQYF. The chain couples TRBV7-8 to TRBJ2-7, with 12 bases matching TRBD1. With V trimmed by 5 bases and J by 5 bases, 10 bases remained unmatched. Germline-derived CDR1 and CDR2 are SGHVS and FQNEAQ. CDR3 size: 16 residues.

The chain is built from TRBV29-1 and TRBJ1-1; the D is unclear. This CDR3 spans 11 amino acids. Germline lookup yields CDR1 SQVTM and CDR2 ANQGSEA. With 7 bases removed from V and 4 bases from J, the gap between germline ends came to 10 bases. CDR3 in DNA: TGCAGCGCTCTACCCCCCACTGAAGCTTTCTTT. This gives the protein CSALPPTEAFF.

The CDR3 here is CASSIYGRAQYEQYF. As DNA, the CDR3 is TGTGCCAGTAGTATATACGGGAGGGCTCAGTACGAGCAGTACTTC. V and J are TRBV19 and TRBJ2-7; 8 bases fit TRBD2. The V segment lost 2 bases and the J segment 4 bases; nucleotides outside the gene matches: 7. The CDR3 runs to 15 residues. CDR1 LNHDA and CDR2 SQIVND come from the germline V gene (reference sequence).